These T cell receptor beta chains were read from a single sample in a study of blood T cells in healthy people across ages. From the 5' RACE reads, TCRdb called clonotypes with MiXCR, one entry per CDR3 protein. The sample shows 450,000 to 700,000 distinct CDR3 sequences, 25% to 30% of them seen only once. The specimen was blood. The origin of the receptors is a woman in her seventies in good health. Both conserved end residues are part of each CDR3. Fields, in order: J gene, clone size, V gene, D gene, CDR3 DNA, CDR3 protein. A D gene is named only where the DNA matches it firmly. Where a row states a size, it is once, few, many or the class of an expanded clone; other rows omit it.

TRBJ2-1 | . | TRBV7-9 | . | TGTGCCAGCAGCAAGCGCCGGGACGCTCACAATGAGCAGTTCTTC | CASSKRRDAHNEQFF
TRBJ2-1 | few | TRBV7-9 | . | TGTGCCAGCAGCTTATTAATTCCTACCTACAATGAGCAGTTCTTC | CASSLLIPTYNEQFF
TRBJ1-1 | . | TRBV6-2/TRBV6-3 | . | TGTGCCAGCAGTTACAAGGGGAATGGGAAAGCTTTCTTT | CASSYKGNGKAFF
TRBJ1-2 | . | TRBV30 | . | TGTGCCTGGGAAAGAGGGTCCGGCTACACCTTC | CAWERGSGYTF
TRBJ1-5 | . | TRBV6-2/TRBV6-3 | . | TGTGCCAGCACTATCCCAGGGGGCAATCAGCCCCAGCATTTT | CASTIPGGNQPQHF
TRBJ2-2 | . | TRBV20-1 | . | TGCAGTGCTAGGTTCGGGACCGGGGAGCTGTTTTTT | CSARFGTGELFF
TRBJ2-7 | . | TRBV7-2 | TRBD1 | TGTGCCAGCAGCTCGGACAGGGGAGTAAGCTCCTACGAGCAGTACTTC | CASSSDRGVSSYEQYF
TRBJ2-1 | few | TRBV6-5 | . | TGTGCCAGCAGTTACGGGCAGGGGGGAGGATATGAGCAGTTCTTC | CASSYGQGGGYEQFF
TRBJ2-3 | few | TRBV3-1 | . | TGTGCCAGCAGCCACAATAGTGACGGCTCAGGGGAAGCAGATACGCAGTATTTT | CASSHNSDGSGEADTQYF
TRBJ1-1 | . | TRBV7-8 | TRBD1 | TGTGCCAGCAGCTTGACAGGGGTTTTGAACACTGAAGCTTTCTTT | CASSLTGVLNTEAFF
TRBJ2-1 | . | TRBV11-2 | . | TGTGCCAGCCGTCCCCCGAGTGGGAATGAGCAGTTCTTC | CASRPPSGNEQFF
TRBJ2-1 | . | TRBV7-3 | . | TGTGCCAGCAGCACCCCGGGCCGCGGTTCCTACAATGAGCAGTTCTTC | CASSTPGRGSYNEQFF
TRBJ1-1 | . | TRBV18 | . | TGTGCCAGCTCACCCCGGACAGCTTACACTGAAGCTTTCTTT | CASSPRTAYTEAFF
TRBJ1-5 | . | TRBV7-8 | . | TGTGCCAGCTGCTTATCCCTGTGGAACGCTGGGAATCAGCCCCAGCATTTT | CASCLSLWNAGNQPQHF
TRBJ2-1 | . | TRBV20-1 | TRBD2 | TGCAGTGCTAGGATGGTAGCGGGGGTGGGAGAGCAGTTCTTC | CSARMVAGVGEQFF
TRBJ2-1 | few | TRBV7-3 | . | TGTGCCAGCAGCTTCGGCAATGAGCAGTTCTTC | CASSFGNEQFF
TRBJ2-7 | . | TRBV20-1 | . | TGCAGTGCTAGAGATCGAGGGGAGAGGGGGATCTACGAGCAGTACTTC | CSARDRGERGIYEQYF
TRBJ2-3 | . | TRBV7-2 | TRBD2 | TGTGCCAGCAGCTCTCGGCGTGGTAGCGGGGGGCACACAGATACGCAGTATTTT | CASSSRRGSGGHTDTQYF
TRBJ2-1 | few | TRBV20-1 | . | TGCAGTGCTACGGCGGACAGCTACAATGAGCAGTTCTTC | CSATADSYNEQFF
TRBJ2-7 | . | TRBV20-1 | TRBD2 | TGCAGTGCTAGAGCCCTAGCGGGGGGCTCTCACTCCTACGAGCAGTACTTC | CSARALAGGSHSYEQYF
TRBJ1-2 | . | TRBV20-1 | . | TGCAGTGCTATAGGGGACAACTATGGCTACACCTTC | CSAIGDNYGYTF
TRBJ2-1 | few | TRBV7-2 | . | TGTGCCAGCAGCTTGCTAGGGTACAATGAGCAGTTCTTC | CASSLLGYNEQFF
TRBJ1-2 | many | TRBV5-6 | . | TGTGCCAGCAGCTTAAACACTGTCTACTATGGCTACACCTTC | CASSLNTVYYGYTF
TRBJ2-3 | . | TRBV4-2 | TRBD1 | TGTGCCAGCAGCCTTACCGGGACAGGGGTGGCAGATACGCAGTATTTT | CASSLTGTGVADTQYF
TRBJ2-7 | few | TRBV6-2/TRBV6-3 | TRBD2 | TGTGCCAGCAGATACAGCGGGGGGACCTACGAGCAGTACTTC | CASRYSGGTYEQYF
TRBJ1-1 | . | TRBV7-9 | . | TGTGCCAGCGGCCCTAACAAAGAAGCTTTCTTT | CASGPNKEAFF
TRBJ2-5 | few | TRBV20-1 | TRBD1 | TGCAGTGCTTTAAACCCCCGGGACAGGGGTTTCCAAGAGACCCAGTACTTC | CSALNPRDRGFQETQYF
TRBJ1-1 | few | TRBV14 | . | TGTGCCAGCAGCCAAGGACAGTACACTGAAGCTTTCTTT | CASSQGQYTEAFF
TRBJ2-3 | few | TRBV6-2/TRBV6-3 | TRBD1 | TGTGCCAGCAGGCCGATGACAGGGAGAGGGGCCGATACGCAGTATTTT | CASRPMTGRGADTQYF
TRBJ1-2 | few | TRBV4-3 | . | TGCGCCAGCAGCCTCCGGGACGGCACCGTTGGTGGCTACACCTTC | CASSLRDGTVGGYTF
TRBJ1-1 | . | TRBV3-1 | . | TGTGCCAGCAGCCAAGTTTGGGGGGGGGCGCTGAATACTGAAGCTTTCTTT | CASSQVWGGALNTEAFF
TRBJ1-2 | few | TRBV7-3 | . | TGCGCCAGCAGCTTAAGTCCAGGGAGTGGCTACACCTTC | CASSLSPGSGYTF
TRBJ2-7 | . | TRBV7-2 | . | TGTGCCAGCAGCTTAGTCGGGCCCGGGTACGAGCAGTACTTC | CASSLVGPGYEQYF
TRBJ1-3 | . | TRBV5-1 | . | TGCGCCAGCAGCTTGGGTGTAGGGCCATCCTCTGGAAACACCATATATTTT | CASSLGVGPSSGNTIYF
TRBJ2-3 | . | TRBV7-2 | TRBD2 | TGTGCCAGCAGCTTAGTTTCTAGCGGGAATCCCACAGATACGCAGTATTTT | CASSLVSSGNPTDTQYF
TRBJ1-2 | many | TRBV10-3 | TRBD1 | TGTGCCATCACCCCGACAGGGCATGGCTACACCTTC | CAITPTGHGYTF
TRBJ1-4 | . | TRBV5-1 | TRBD1 | TGCGCCAGCAGCGAAGGCAACAGGGGACTTCTCGCAACTAATGAAAAACTGCTTTTT | CASSEGNRGLLATNEKLLF
TRBJ2-7 | . | TRBV7-2 | . | TGTGCCAGCAGCTTAAGTGGGGGGTCCTACTACGAGCAGTACTTC | CASSLSGGSYYEQYF
TRBJ1-3 | once | TRBV11-2 | . | TGTGCCAGCAGCTTAGGTCAGGGAAATATTGGAAACACCATATATTTT | CASSLGQGNIGNTIYF
TRBJ2-7 | . | TRBV29-1 | . | TGCAGCGTGGAAAAAGTGAGCCCTCCCTACGAGCAGTACTTC | CSVEKVSPPYEQYF
TRBJ1-2 | . | TRBV4-3 | . | TGCGCCAGCAGCCAGTTGGGGTTAGGCTACACCTTC | CASSQLGLGYTF
TRBJ2-1 | few | TRBV6-1 | TRBD1 | TGTGCCAGCAGAGCCGGGACAGGGGTGTTTTATGAGCAGTTCTTC | CASRAGTGVFYEQFF
TRBJ2-7 | . | TRBV25-1 | . | TGTGCCAGCAGTGAACCAACCGGGGGACGCGAGCAGTACTTC | CASSEPTGGREQYF